This T cell receptor beta chain was obtained from a study of T cell repertoires in cytomegalovirus infection. Background on the study: CMV epitopes in the study were HLA-C-restricted (recently identified) and HLA-B-restricted (well studied). The public TCR beta signatures pointed to both CMV infection and matching HLA type. General study results and limits: The ex vivo response was dominated by HLA-C-restricted CMV-specific TCR beta clonotypes.

This clonotype was seen at least ten times. Its matching antigen is unknown. TCRdb itself ran the reads through MiXCR, one entry per CDR3 protein. The sample includes over 250,000 distinct CDR3 sequences, 20% to 25% seen only once; the top ten take approximately 19%. V lost 1 base, J lost 6 bases, and 6 bases stayed unmatched. Germline values: CDR1 PRHDT, CDR2 FYEKMQ (reference sequence). CDR3 length equals 15 residues. This rearrangement joins TRBV13 to TRBJ2-5; 9 nucleotides align to TRBD1. The TCR originated in a human donor in good health (CMV status not recorded). Some clones in this sample may be carry-over from other donors' samples. Sequences were derived from cultured PBMCs, sampled from culture after CMV antigen stimulation. CDR3 nucleotide sequence: TGTGCCAGCAGCTTAGTGGGACAGGGTGTGCAGACCCAGTACTTC. It is translated as CASSLVGQGVQTQYF.